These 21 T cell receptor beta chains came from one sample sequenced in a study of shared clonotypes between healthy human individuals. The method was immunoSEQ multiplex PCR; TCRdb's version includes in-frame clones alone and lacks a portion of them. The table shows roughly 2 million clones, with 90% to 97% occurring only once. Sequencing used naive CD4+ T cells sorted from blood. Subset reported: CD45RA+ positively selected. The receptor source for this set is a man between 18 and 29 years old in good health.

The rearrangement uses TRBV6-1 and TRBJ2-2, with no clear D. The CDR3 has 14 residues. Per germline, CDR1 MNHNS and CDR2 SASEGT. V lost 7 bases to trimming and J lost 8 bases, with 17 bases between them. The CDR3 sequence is CASIKLPPAGELFF. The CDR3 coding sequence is TGTGCCAGCATTAAACTCCCCCCGGCTGGGGAGCTGTTTTTT.

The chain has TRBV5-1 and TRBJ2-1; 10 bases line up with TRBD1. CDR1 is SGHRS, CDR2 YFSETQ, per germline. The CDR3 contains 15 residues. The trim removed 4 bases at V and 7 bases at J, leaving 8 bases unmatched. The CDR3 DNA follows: TGCGCCAGCAGCCTCCGCCAGGACAGGGGGAATGAGCAGTTCTTC. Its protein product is CASSLRQDRGNEQFF. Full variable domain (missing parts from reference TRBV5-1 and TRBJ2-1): KAGVTQTPRYLIKTRGQQVTLSCSPISGHRSVSWYQQTPGQGLQFLFEYFSETQRNKGNFPGRFSGRQFSNSRSEMNVSTLELGDSALYLCASSLRQDRGNEQFFGPGTRLTVL.

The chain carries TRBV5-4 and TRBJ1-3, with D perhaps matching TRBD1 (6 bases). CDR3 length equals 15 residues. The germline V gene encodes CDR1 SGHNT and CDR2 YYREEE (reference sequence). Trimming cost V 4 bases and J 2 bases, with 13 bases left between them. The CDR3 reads CASSPGTSTGNTIYF. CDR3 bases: TGTGCCAGCAGCCCCGGGACATCCACTGGAAACACCATATATTTT.

This CDR3 reads CASSSYGTPRTGELFF. The CDR3 nucleotides are TGCGCCAGCAGCAGTTACGGGACCCCGAGGACCGGGGAGCTGTTTTTT. The V and J genes are TRBV5-1 and TRBJ2-2; D is tentatively TRBD1 or TRBD2 (5 bases each). CDR1 and CDR2 from the germline V gene are SGHRS and YFSETQ. The CDR3 covers 16 residues. With 4 bases removed from V and 5 bases from J, the gap between germline ends came to 18 bases. Full variable domain (remainder filled in from reference TRBV5-1 and TRBJ2-2): KAGVTQTPRYLIKTRGQQVTLSCSPISGHRSVSWYQQTPGQGLQFLFEYFSETQRNKGNFPGRFSGRQFSNSRSEMNVSTLELGDSALYLCASSSYGTPRTGELFFGEGSRLTVL.

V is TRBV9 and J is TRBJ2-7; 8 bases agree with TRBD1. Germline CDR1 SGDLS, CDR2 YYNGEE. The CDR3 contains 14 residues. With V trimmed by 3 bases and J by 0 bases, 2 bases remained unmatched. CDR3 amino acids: CASSEGQGSYEQYF. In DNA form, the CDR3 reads TGTGCCAGCAGCGAAGGACAGGGCTCCTACGAGCAGTACTTC. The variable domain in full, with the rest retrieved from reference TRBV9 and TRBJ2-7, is DSGVTQTPKHLITATGQRVTLRCSPRSGDLSVYWYQQSLDQGLQFLIQYYNGEERAKGNILERFSAQQFPDLHSELNLSSLELGDSALYFCASSEGQGSYEQYFGPGTRLTVT.

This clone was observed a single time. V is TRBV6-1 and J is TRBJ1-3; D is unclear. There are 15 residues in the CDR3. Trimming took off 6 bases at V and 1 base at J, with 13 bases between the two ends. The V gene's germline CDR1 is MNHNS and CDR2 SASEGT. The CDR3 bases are TGTGCCAGCAGGCCGGGGATCTCATCTGGAAACACCATATATTTT. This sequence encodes CASRPGISSGNTIYF.

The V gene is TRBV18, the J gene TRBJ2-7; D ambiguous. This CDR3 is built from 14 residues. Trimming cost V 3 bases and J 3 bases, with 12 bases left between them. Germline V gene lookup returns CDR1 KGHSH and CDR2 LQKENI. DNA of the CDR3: TGTGCCAGCTCACCGACGGGCCTGATCTACGAGCAGTACTTC. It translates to CASSPTGLIYEQYF.

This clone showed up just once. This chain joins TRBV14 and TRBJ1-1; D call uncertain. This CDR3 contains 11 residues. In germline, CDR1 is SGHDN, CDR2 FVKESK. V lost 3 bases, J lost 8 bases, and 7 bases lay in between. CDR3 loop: CASSQRAEAFF. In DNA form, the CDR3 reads TGTGCCAGCAGCCAGAGGGCCGAAGCTTTCTTT.

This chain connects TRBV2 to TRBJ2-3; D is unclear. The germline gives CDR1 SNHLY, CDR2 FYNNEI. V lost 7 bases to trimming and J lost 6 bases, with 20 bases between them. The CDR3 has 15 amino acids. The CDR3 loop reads CASIQSRPASDTQYF. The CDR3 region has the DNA TGTGCCAGCATCCAATCCCGCCCGGCGAGCGATACGCAGTATTTT.

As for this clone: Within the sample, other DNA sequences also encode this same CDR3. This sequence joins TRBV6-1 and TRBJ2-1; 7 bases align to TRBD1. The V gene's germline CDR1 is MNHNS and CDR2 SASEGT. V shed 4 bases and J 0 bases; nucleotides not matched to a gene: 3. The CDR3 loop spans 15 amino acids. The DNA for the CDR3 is TGTGCCAGCAGTGTACAGGGGAGCTCCTACAATGAGCAGTTCTTC. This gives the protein CASSVQGSSYNEQFF.

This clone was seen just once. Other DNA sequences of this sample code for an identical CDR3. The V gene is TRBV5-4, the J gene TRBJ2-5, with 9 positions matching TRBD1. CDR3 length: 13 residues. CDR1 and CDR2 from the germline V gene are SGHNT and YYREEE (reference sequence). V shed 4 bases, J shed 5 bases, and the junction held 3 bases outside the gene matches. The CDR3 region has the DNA TGTGCCAGCAGCCAGGGACAGGGCGAGACCCAGTACTTC. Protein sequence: CASSQGQGETQYF.

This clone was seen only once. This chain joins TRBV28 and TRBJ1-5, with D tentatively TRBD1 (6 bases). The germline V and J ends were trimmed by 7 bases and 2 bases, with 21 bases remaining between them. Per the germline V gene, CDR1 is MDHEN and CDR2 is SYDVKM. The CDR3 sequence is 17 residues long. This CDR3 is CASIETGSSWGNQPQHF. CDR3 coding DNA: TGTGCCAGCATAGAAACAGGGAGCTCATGGGGCAATCAGCCCCAGCATTTT. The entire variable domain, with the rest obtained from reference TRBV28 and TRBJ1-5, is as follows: DVKVTQSSRYLVKRTGEKVFLECVQDMDHENMFWYRQDPGLGLRLIYFSYDVKMKEKGDIPEGYSVSREKKERFSLILESASTNQTSMYLCASIETGSSWGNQPQHFGDGTRLSIL.

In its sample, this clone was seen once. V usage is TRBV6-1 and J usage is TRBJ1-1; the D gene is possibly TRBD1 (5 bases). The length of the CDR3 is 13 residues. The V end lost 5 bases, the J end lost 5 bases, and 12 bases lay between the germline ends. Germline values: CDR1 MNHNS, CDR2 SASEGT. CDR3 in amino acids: CASSPGLLTEAFF. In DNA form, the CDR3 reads TGTGCCAGCAGTCCAGGGCTACTGACTGAAGCTTTCTTT.

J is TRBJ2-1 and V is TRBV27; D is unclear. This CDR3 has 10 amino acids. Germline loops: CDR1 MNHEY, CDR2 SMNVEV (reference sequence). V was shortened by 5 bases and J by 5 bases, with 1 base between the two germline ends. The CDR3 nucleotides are TGTGCCAGCAGTAACAATGAGCAGTTCTTC. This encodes CASSNNEQFF.

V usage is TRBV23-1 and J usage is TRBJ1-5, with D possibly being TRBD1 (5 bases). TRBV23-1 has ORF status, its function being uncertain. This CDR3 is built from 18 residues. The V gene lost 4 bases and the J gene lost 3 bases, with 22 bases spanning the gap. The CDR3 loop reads CASSPKAGDLHNNQPQHF. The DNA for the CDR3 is TGCGCCAGCAGTCCTAAGGCGGGGGACTTGCATAACAATCAGCCCCAGCATTTT.

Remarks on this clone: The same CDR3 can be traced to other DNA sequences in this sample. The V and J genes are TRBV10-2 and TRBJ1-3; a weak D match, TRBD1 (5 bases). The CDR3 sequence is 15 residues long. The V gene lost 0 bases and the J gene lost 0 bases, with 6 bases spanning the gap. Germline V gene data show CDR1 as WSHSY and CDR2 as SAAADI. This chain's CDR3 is CASSESGGSGNTIYF. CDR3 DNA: TGCGCCAGCAGTGAGTCGGGGGGCTCTGGAAACACCATATATTTT.

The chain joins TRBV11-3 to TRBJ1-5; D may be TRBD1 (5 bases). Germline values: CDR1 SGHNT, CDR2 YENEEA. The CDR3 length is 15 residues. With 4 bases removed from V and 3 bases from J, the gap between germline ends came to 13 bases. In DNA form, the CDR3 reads TGTGCCAGCAGCTCCCGGGGGGGACCCAATCAGCCCCAGCATTTT. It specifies CASSSRGGPNQPQHF.

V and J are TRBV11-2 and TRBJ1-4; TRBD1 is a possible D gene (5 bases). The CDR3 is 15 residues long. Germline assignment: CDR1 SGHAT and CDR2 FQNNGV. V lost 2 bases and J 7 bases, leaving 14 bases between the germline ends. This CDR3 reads CASSLSVGVGEKLFF. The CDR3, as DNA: TGTGCCAGCAGCTTAAGTGTGGGGGTCGGTGAAAAACTGTTTTTT.

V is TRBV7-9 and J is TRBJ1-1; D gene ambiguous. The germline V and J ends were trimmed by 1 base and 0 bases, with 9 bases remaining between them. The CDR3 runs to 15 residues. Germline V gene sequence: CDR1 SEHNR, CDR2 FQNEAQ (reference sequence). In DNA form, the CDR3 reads TGTGCCAGCAGCTTAGTTCCGAGATTGAACACTGAAGCTTTCTTT. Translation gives CASSLVPRLNTEAFF.

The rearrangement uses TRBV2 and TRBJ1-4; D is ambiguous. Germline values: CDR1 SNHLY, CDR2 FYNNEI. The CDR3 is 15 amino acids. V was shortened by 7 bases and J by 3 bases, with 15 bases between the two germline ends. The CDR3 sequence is CASTVYSFANEKLFF. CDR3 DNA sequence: TGTGCCAGCACAGTGTATTCGTTCGCTAATGAAAAACTGTTTTTT.

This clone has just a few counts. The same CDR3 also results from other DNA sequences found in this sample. The CDR3 DNA reads as TGCGCCAGCAGCCGCACAGGTGAAAAACTGTTTTTT. This translates into CASSRTGEKLFF. V usage is TRBV5-1 and J usage is TRBJ1-4; possible D gene TRBD1, 5 bases. Germline CDR1 is SGHRS and CDR2 is YFSETQ. V was clipped by 4 bases and J by 7 bases, with 8 bases between them. This CDR3 comprises 12 residues.